This entry is about one T cell receptor (beta chain). This entry is derived from a study of shared clonotypes between healthy human individuals. Study details: Per donor, CD8 memory used one plate, CD8 naive used two, CD4 memory used three and CD4 naive used three.

This CDR3 has 13 residues. The germline V and J ends were trimmed by 2 bases and 5 bases, with 9 bases remaining between them. CDR1 and CDR2 from the germline V gene are MNHEY and SVGAGI. Naive CD8 cells comprised CD45RO-negative, CCR7-positively selected cells, excluding terminally differentiated effector memory CD45RA+ cells. All donors qualified as healthy HIV-negative adults and had experienced no recent acute infections or vaccinations. A deep-level run was used for the assay. Using immunoSEQ multiplex PCR, the repertoire was profiled, and TCRdb retains in-frame clones only, with some absent. Here the sample spans roughly 2,000,000 clones, around 93% being singletons.

The chain is built from TRBV6-5 and TRBJ1-2; D call uncertain. The specimen sequenced was naive CD8+ T cells from PBMCs. The receptor's source is a man aged 18 to 30 in good health. Some clones in this sample may be carry-over from other donors' samples. CDR3 amino acids: CASSYPGSYGYTF. CDR3 DNA: TGTGCCAGCAGTTACCCAGGATCATATGGCTACACCTTC.